The 24 T cell receptor beta chains reported below all come from one sample, sequenced in a study of siplizumab effects on memory and regulatory T cells. Assay used: immunoSEQ multiplex PCR; TCRdb lists only in-frame clones, some missing. The table includes tens of thousands of clones, less than 90% detected once. The sample consisted of memory CD4+ T cells sorted from blood. The receptors stem from a human donor in good health.

Only a few counts were recorded for this clone. V is TRBV19 and J is TRBJ2-2, with D possibly matching TRBD2 (6 bases). CDR1 and CDR2 (germline): LNHDA, SQIVND (reference sequence). This CDR3 region has 14 residues. V dropped 0 bases and J dropped 6 bases, with 8 bases sitting between them. The CDR3 spells CASSIDRLAGELFF. CDR3 in DNA: TGTGCCAGTAGTATAGACCGACTAGCCGGGGAGCTGTTTTTT.

The sample holds a few counts of this clone. The chain carries TRBV10-3 and TRBJ2-3, with 8 nucleotides matching TRBD2. From germline, CDR1 is ENHRY and CDR2 SYGVKD. The V segment lost 8 bases and the J segment 5 bases; nucleotides outside the gene matches: 15. The CDR3 is made up of 16 amino acids. The CDR3 sequence is CAIHPGSGALGDTQYF. The CDR3 bases are TGTGCCATCCATCCGGGTAGCGGGGCCCTGGGAGATACGCAGTATTTT.

The rearrangement uses TRBV11-2 and TRBJ2-4; D gene uncertain. Germline V CDR1 and CDR2: SGHAT, FQNNGV. The CDR3 extends over 13 amino acids. Deletions cut 3 bases from V and 8 bases from J, with 11 bases between. The CDR3: CASSLDGGHIQYF. The CDR3 DNA sequence: TGTGCCAGCAGCTTGGACGGTGGGCACATTCAGTACTTC.

This clone was seen more than once but under ten times. The chain uses TRBV5-1 and TRBJ2-5; D possibly corresponds to TRBD2 (5 bases). The V gene lost 0 bases and the J gene lost 4 bases, with 13 bases spanning the gap. Germline-derived CDR1 and CDR2 are SGHRS and YFSETQ. CDR3 length equals 15 residues. This chain's CDR3 is CASSLGGLEGETQYF. In DNA, the CDR3 is TGCGCCAGCAGCTTGGGAGGGTTAGAAGGAGAGACCCAGTACTTC.

This clone was observed a single time. The germline gene is not matched at one end of the junction; a read error may be the cause. In the same sample, other DNA sequences code for this CDR3. The chain recombines TRBV18 with TRBJ2-7; weak D call: TRBD1 (6 bases). Germline CDR1 and CDR2: KGHSH and LQKENI. The CDR3 is 15 residues long. In DNA form, the CDR3 reads TGTGCCAGCTCACCCGCTCAGGGGTATTCCTACGAGCAATACTTC. Its protein is CASSPAQGYSYEQYF.

The rearrangement uses TRBV28 and TRBJ1-4; 8 bases are shared with TRBD1. Germline CDR1 is MDHEN and CDR2 is SYDVKM. Unmatched junction bases numbered 4, after V lost 4 bases and J lost 6 bases. The CDR3 contains 14 residues. CDR3 coding DNA: TGTGCCAGCAGTTCGGGACAGGACTATGAAAAACTGTTTTTT. Protein product: CASSSGQDYEKLFF.

This clone has a single count. The rearrangement links TRBV13 to TRBJ2-1; D may be TRBD2 (6 bases). Per the germline V gene, CDR1 is PRHDT and CDR2 is FYEKMQ (reference sequence). With 2 bases removed from V and 10 bases from J, the gap between germline ends came to 18 bases. This CDR3 is built from 15 residues. The CDR3 is CASSLRGTLAGEQFF. Written as DNA, the CDR3 is TGTGCCAGCAGCTTAAGAGGGACCCTCGCGGGAGAGCAGTTCTTC.

The chain has TRBV5-1 and TRBJ2-1; TRBD2 matches 10 bases. CDR3 length equals 16 residues. J was trimmed by 6 bases and V by 2 bases; bases with no gene match: 8. Germline V gene sequence: CDR1 SGHRS, CDR2 YFSETQ. CDR3 protein: CASSFISGGYGNEQFF. CDR3 DNA: TGCGCCAGCAGCTTTATTAGCGGGGGGTACGGCAATGAGCAGTTCTTC.

This rearrangement joins TRBV16 to TRBJ1-2, with D possibly matching TRBD1 (6 bases). Germline values: CDR1 KGHSY, CDR2 FQNENV. V was shortened by 0 bases and J by 12 bases, with 14 bases between the two germline ends. This CDR3 contains 13 residues. The CDR3 coding sequence is TGTGCCAGCAGCCAATCCGACAGGCGGGTTGACACCTTC. The encoded protein is CASSQSDRRVDTF.

This clone was seen only once. This chain links TRBV15 with TRBJ1-1, with D unresolved. The CDR3 has 15 residues. V lost 5 bases, J lost 1 base, and 14 bases lay in between. Germline-derived CDR1 and CDR2 are LNHNV and YYDKDF (reference sequence). For the CDR3, the DNA is TGTGCCACCAGCGGACCTCCTTTGCAGAACACTGAAGCTTTCTTT. Translating it yields CATSGPPLQNTEAFF.

V is TRBV6-5 and J is TRBJ2-1; no clear D. Trimming removed 2 bases at V and 8 bases at J, with 10 bases between. The CDR3 sequence is 13 residues long. The germline CDR1 and CDR2 sequences are MNHEY and SVGAGI. The CDR3 region has the DNA TGTGCCAGCAGTTACGGATCCGGATATGAGCAGTTCTTC. It is translated as CASSYGSGYEQFF.

The chain employs TRBV6-5 and TRBJ2-7, with D possibly TRBD2 on 5 matching bases. CDR3 length equals 13 residues. V gave up 9 bases and J gave up 7 bases, with 19 bases separating them. Germline CDR1 is MNHEY and CDR2 is SVGAGI. CDR3 coding DNA: TGTGCCAGTCGCCCCCCGGGGTCCCAGGAGCAGTACTTC. Protein product: CASRPPGSQEQYF.

The rearrangement joins TRBV14 to TRBJ2-3; the match to TRBD1 covers 10 bases. With 3 bases clipped from V and 4 bases from J, the junction kept 10 bases outside the gene matches. This CDR3 is built from 17 residues. CDR1 SGHDN and CDR2 FVKESK come from the germline V gene. In nucleotides, the CDR3 is TGTGCCAGCAGCCATCCCGGGACAGGGGTGTGGGCAGATACGCAGTATTTT. Translation gives CASSHPGTGVWADTQYF.

J is TRBJ2-3 and V is TRBV9, with 9 bases identical to TRBD1. CDR1 is SGDLS, CDR2 YYNGEE, per germline. There are 17 residues in the CDR3. V trimming: 3 bases; J trimming: 2 bases; junction bases outside the gene matches: 10. In DNA, the CDR3 is TGTGCCAGCAGCGCCTCAGGGGGGGACAGGGCCACAGATACGCAGTATTTT. Translation: CASSASGGDRATDTQYF.

The rearrangement uses TRBV21-1 and TRBJ1-5. TRBV21-1 is recorded as a pseudogene. The CDR3 runs to 18 residues. The CDR3 sequence: CASSKGLFRDAGNQPQHF. The CDR3 DNA reads TGTGCCAGCAGCAAAGGCCTCTTCCGGGACGCTGGCAATCAGCCCCAGCATTTT.

The V and J genes are TRBV20-1 and TRBJ1-2; D call uncertain. Trimming removed 6 bases at V and 8 bases at J, with 7 bases between. The germline V gene encodes CDR1 DFQATT and CDR2 SNEGSKA (reference sequence). The CDR3 is made up of 9 amino acids. The CDR3 is CSAYPGYTF. The CDR3 DNA sequence: TGCAGTGCCTATCCCGGCTACACCTTC.

Only one count was recorded for this clone. The V gene is TRBV19, the J gene TRBJ2-3; 8 nucleotides match TRBD2. Trimming cost V 10 bases and J 0 bases; bases outside gene matches: 6. The CDR3 covers 14 residues. The germline gives CDR1 LNHDA, CDR2 SQIVND (reference sequence). The CDR3 loop reads CATRPGGSTDTQYF. The CDR3 nucleotides are TGTGCCACCCGCCCGGGGGGGAGCACAGATACGCAGTATTTT.

The sample holds one count of this clone. The chain couples TRBV11-2 to TRBJ1-1; D ambiguous. The CDR3 consists of 13 residues. V was pared by 5 bases and J by 6 bases, with 13 bases between. Germline V gene lookup returns CDR1 SGHAT and CDR2 FQNNGV. The DNA of the CDR3 is TGTGCCAGCAGCCTAAGGCCGGGCGCTGAAGCTTTCTTT. Translated: CASSLRPGAEAFF.

This chain connects TRBV2 to TRBJ2-3; 8 bases map to TRBD2. The germline V gene has CDR1 SNHLY and CDR2 FYNNEI. CDR3 size: 16 residues. Losses at the gene ends were 6 bases for V and 5 bases for J; bases not matched to a gene: 13. The CDR3 loop is CASRQLWRGDGDTQYF. The CDR3 nucleotides are TGTGCCAGCAGACAACTATGGCGGGGGGATGGAGATACGCAGTATTTT.

V gene TRBV6-5 combines with J gene TRBJ2-3; 11 bases are shared with TRBD2. Germline V gene lookup returns CDR1 MNHEY and CDR2 SVGAGI. After removal of 6 bases from V and 1 base from J, the junction contained 0 bases not matched to a gene. The CDR3 has 14 residues. CDR3 bases: TGTGCCAGCAGGACTAGCGGGGGCACAGATACGCAGTATTTT. It specifies CASRTSGGTDTQYF.

The chain recombines TRBV15 with TRBJ2-7, with D perhaps matching TRBD1 or TRBD2 (6 bases each). With 0 bases removed from V and 2 bases from J, the gap between germline ends came to 11 bases. The CDR3 spans 15 residues. In germline, CDR1 is LNHNV, CDR2 YYDKDF (reference sequence). The DNA of the CDR3 is TGTGCCACCAGCAGAGAGGGGGCGGGAACCTACGAGCAGTACTTC. Protein product: CATSREGAGTYEQYF.

The chain recombines TRBV5-3 with TRBJ1-2; unclear D gene. TRBV5-3 is filed as an ORF, its function uncertain. Between the trimmed V and J ends, which lost 1 base and 1 base, there was a span of 17 bases. The CDR3 consists of 17 residues. CDR3 amino acids: CARSLRGGQPHNYGYTF. In DNA form, the CDR3 reads TGTGCCAGAAGCTTGCGGGGTGGGCAGCCCCATAACTATGGCTACACCTTC.

V and J are TRBV9 and TRBJ1-6, with 7 bases matching TRBD1. The CDR3 runs to 15 residues. Germline V gene lookup returns CDR1 SGDLS and CDR2 YYNGEE. After removal of 0 bases from V and 10 bases from J, the junction contained 7 bases not matched to a gene. DNA of the CDR3: TGTGCCAGCAGCGTAGATGACAGGGCTGGATCACCCCTCCACTTT. It yields the protein CASSVDDRAGSPLHF.

J is TRBJ2-5 and V is TRBV11-2; 7 positions agree with TRBD2. Trimming cost V 0 bases and J 5 bases; bases outside gene matches: 9. This CDR3 contains 16 residues. The germline CDR1 and CDR2 sequences are SGHAT and FQNNGV. The CDR3: CASSLDSRGGGETQYF. The CDR3, as DNA: TGTGCCAGCAGCTTAGATTCCCGCGGGGGTGGGGAGACCCAGTACTTC.